A selection of T cell receptor beta chains follows, all from one sample in a study of T cells after yellow fever vaccination. TCRdb reanalysed the 5' RACE reads using MiXCR and keeps one entry per CDR3 protein. Of 300,000 to 400,000 distinct CDR3 sequences in the sample, 6.2% were seen once. Here the sequenced sample was PBMCs, taken 5 days after the yellow fever booster vaccination. The receptors here all came from a man in his thirties or forties who received the YFV17D yellow fever vaccine. The CDR3 runs from the conserved cysteine through the conserved F or W. Each record gives: V gene, J gene, D gene, CDR3 protein. D genes are given only for firm matches.

TRBV12-3/TRBV12-4,TRBJ1-2,-,CASKFGGQGLVRYYGYTF
TRBV24-1,TRBJ2-5,-,CATSDRSGTKETQYF
TRBV20-1,TRBJ1-5,-,CSARAGQNQPQHF
TRBV7-6,TRBJ2-7,-,CASSIGQNYEQYF
TRBV11-2,TRBJ2-7,TRBD2,CASTSWGLAGYEQYF
TRBV4-3,TRBJ2-4,TRBD2,CARHHTSGRAKNIQYF
TRBV9,TRBJ1-5,-,CASSVGDSDNQPQHF
TRBV6-2/TRBV6-3,TRBJ2-7,TRBD1,CASSYRPGQSFYEQYF
TRBV28,TRBJ2-7,-,CASSVQDGSYEQYF
TRBV24-1,TRBJ2-7,TRBD2,CATRLAESSYEQYF
TRBV7-2,TRBJ1-1,-,CASSLGPSYQGTEAFF
TRBV5-5,TRBJ2-1,-,CASSLNGQTYNEQFF
TRBV12-3/TRBV12-4,TRBJ2-1,-,CASSLVVENNEQFF
TRBV20-1,TRBJ2-5,-,CSARGPSRGETQYF
TRBV12-3/TRBV12-4,TRBJ2-2,-,CASSLPDSNTGELFF
TRBV12-3/TRBV12-4,TRBJ1-1,TRBD1,CASSFTGGVMTEAFF
TRBV14,TRBJ2-5,-,CASSQPPGQGWQETQYF
TRBV29-1,TRBJ2-7,TRBD2,CSVGLGLAGVYEQYF
TRBV5-5,TRBJ2-5,TRBD2,CASSKLAGERETQYF
TRBV29-1,TRBJ2-1,TRBD1,CSTRDRGENEQFF
TRBV28,TRBJ2-4,-,CASSETTLAALQYF
TRBV20-1,TRBJ2-5,-,CSAREDRKETQYF
TRBV5-4,TRBJ2-1,TRBD2,CASSLGSGRARNEQFF
TRBV12-3/TRBV12-4,TRBJ2-7,TRBD2,CASSLVLAGPHYEQYF
TRBV5-1,TRBJ2-1,TRBD2,CASSLRSGNNEQFF
TRBV7-9,TRBJ1-5,-,CASSLELSNQPQHF
TRBV29-1,TRBJ2-5,-,CSVEVSQTLQETQYF
TRBV20-1,TRBJ1-5,-,CSVLRGLGNQPQHF
TRBV20-1,TRBJ2-4,-,CSSSLIGTAGKNIQYF
TRBV19,TRBJ2-5,-,CASSMTSKETQYF
TRBV6-6,TRBJ2-1,-,CASSYTGDEQFF
TRBV10-3,TRBJ2-6,-,CATLYGANVLTF
TRBV18,TRBJ2-1,-,CASSPPLFF
TRBV24-1,TRBJ1-2,TRBD1,CATSDVSGTGYYGYTF
TRBV14,TRBJ1-1,-,CASSQEETMNTEAFF